This T cell receptor beta chain comes out of a study of blood T cells in healthy people across ages. Overall study results and limits: Long-lived donors carried more naive CD4+ cells and greater diversity than aged donors.

Note on this clonotype: Its specificity is not known.

Germline V gene data show CDR1 as MNHNS and CDR2 as SASEGT. Trimming stripped 9 bases from V and 4 bases from J, with 9 bases between. The CDR3 length is 11 residues. The authors ran a second PCR of 7 to 11 cycles using a sample-barcoded 5' primer and a J-beta primer mix. Every molecule of cDNA carried a tag from a template-switch adaptor with 12 random nucleotides. TCRdb re-called the 5' RACE reads with MiXCR, one entry per CDR3 protein. The sample lists roughly 900,000 distinct CDR3 sequences; around 26% were seen once. The TCR comes from a woman of 80 years or more in good health. V gene TRBV6-1 combines with J gene TRBJ1-2; no reliable D call. Sequenced: blood. CDR3 in DNA: TGTGCCAGTGCGCTACTCTATGGCTACACCTTC. It encodes CASALLYGYTF.